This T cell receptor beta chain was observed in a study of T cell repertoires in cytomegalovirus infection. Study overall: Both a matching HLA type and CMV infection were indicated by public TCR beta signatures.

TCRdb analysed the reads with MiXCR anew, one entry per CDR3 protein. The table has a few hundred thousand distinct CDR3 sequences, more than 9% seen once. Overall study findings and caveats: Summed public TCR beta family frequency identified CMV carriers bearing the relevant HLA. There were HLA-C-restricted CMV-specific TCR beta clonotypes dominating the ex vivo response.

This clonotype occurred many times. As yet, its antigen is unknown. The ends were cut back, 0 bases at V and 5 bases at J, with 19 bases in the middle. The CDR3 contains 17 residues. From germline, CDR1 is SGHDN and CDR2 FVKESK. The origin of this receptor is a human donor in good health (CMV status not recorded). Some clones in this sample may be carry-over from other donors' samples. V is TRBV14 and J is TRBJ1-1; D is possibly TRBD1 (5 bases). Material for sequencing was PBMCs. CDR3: CASSQEWGDVGLTEAFF. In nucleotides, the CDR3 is TGTGCCAGCAGCCAAGAATGGGGGGACGTAGGACTGACTGAAGCTTTCTTT.